One and the same sample provided the 26 T cell receptor beta chains below, sequenced in a study of cytotoxic CD8 clonotypes in ibrutinib-treated CLL. Measured with immunoSEQ multiplex PCR; TCRdb has only the in-frame clones, and not every one. This sample has tens of thousands of clones, with around 52% found just once. This material consisted of PBMCs, taken after 12 months of ibrutinib treatment. The receptors stem from a human donor with chronic lymphocytic leukemia.

The chain's CDR3 is CASRTGGAGTGELFF. The CDR3 DNA reads TGTGCCAGCAGGACAGGGGGCGCTGGCACCGGGGAGCTGTTTTTT. This sequence joins TRBV7-9 and TRBJ2-2; TRBD1 aligns across 10 bases. In germline, CDR1 is SEHNR, CDR2 FQNEAQ (reference sequence). Unmatched junction bases numbered 5, after V lost 6 bases and J lost 4 bases. CDR3 length: 15 residues.

J is TRBJ1-5 and V is TRBV19; D remains unclear. Germline V gene data show CDR1 as LNHDA and CDR2 as SQIVND (reference sequence). The CDR3 is 14 amino acids. V lost 1 base and J lost 0, with 4 bases in between. In DNA form, the CDR3 reads TGTGCCAGTAGTATAGTGTATAGCAATCAGCCCCAGCATTTT. Amino acid sequence: CASSIVYSNQPQHF.

The rearrangement joins TRBV9 to TRBJ1-6, with 7 nucleotides matching TRBD1. The germline V gene has CDR1 SGDLS and CDR2 YYNGEE. The CDR3 length is 18 residues. V dropped 3 bases and J dropped 10; count of bases not matched to a gene: 19. The chain's CDR3 is CASSAYRGGDGSRSPLHF. CDR3 DNA: TGTGCCAGCAGCGCTTACAGGGGAGGGGACGGGAGTCGGTCACCCCTCCACTTT.

The rearrangement links TRBV27 to TRBJ2-6; D possibly corresponds to TRBD1 (5 bases). Per germline, CDR1 MNHEY and CDR2 SMNVEV (reference sequence). The V gene lost 5 bases and the J gene lost 10 bases, with 21 bases spanning the gap. The CDR3 consists of 16 residues. The CDR3 protein is CASSPERGGAQNVLTF. In DNA, the CDR3 is TGTGCCAGCAGTCCGGAAAGGGGTGGTGCCCAAAACGTCCTGACTTTC.

This clone has just a few counts. This could be a read error, since a much larger clone is one nucleotide away. This chain uses TRBV7-9 with TRBJ2-5; no reliable D call. This CDR3 spans 11 amino acids. V dropped 1 base and J dropped 5 bases, with 2 bases sitting between them. Per the germline V gene, CDR1 is SEHNR and CDR2 is FQNEAQ (reference sequence). The CDR3 loop is CASSLVETQYF. Here the CDR3 DNA reads TGTGCCAGCAGCTTAGTGGAGACCCAGTACTTC.

The count of this clone is one. The chain joins TRBV30 to TRBJ1-3; perhaps TRBD1 as D (5 bases). The V end was cut by 1 base, the J end by 2 bases, with 15 bases between. The germline gives CDR1 GTSNPN, CDR2 SVGIG (reference sequence). The CDR3 has 16 residues. The CDR3 region has the DNA TGTGCCTGGAGTGGGGACCCTGGCAGGGCTGGAAACACCATATATTTT. Translated: CAWSGDPGRAGNTIYF.

The chain recombines TRBV7-8 with TRBJ1-2; 8 bases match TRBD1. This CDR3 is 15 amino acids long. Per the germline V gene, CDR1 is SGHVS and CDR2 is FQNEAQ. Trimming cost V 8 bases and J 8 bases; bases outside gene matches: 16. DNA of the CDR3: TGTGCCAGCCAAGCTCTTGGACAGGGAGTTTGGGGCTACACCTTC. It codes for CASQALGQGVWGYTF.

The chain employs TRBV28 and TRBJ2-4; TRBD1 matches at 9 bases. Per the germline V gene, CDR1 is MDHEN and CDR2 is SYDVKM. V shed 4 bases, J shed 13 bases, and the junction held 14 bases outside the gene matches. The CDR3 is 15 amino acids. The CDR3 bases are TGTGCCAGCAGTTCAGGGGACAGGGCTCCTCGGGTGCAGTACTTC. Its protein is CASSSGDRAPRVQYF.

With regard to this clone: The sample has other DNA sequences that encode this CDR3 too. The chain has TRBV7-6 and TRBJ2-5; D perhaps matches TRBD2 (5 bases). V lost 3 bases and J 0 bases, leaving 8 bases between the germline ends. Per the germline V gene, CDR1 is SGHVS and CDR2 is FNYEAQ. CDR3 length: 14 amino acids. This chain's CDR3 is CASSFSGYQETQYF. CDR3 coding DNA: TGTGCCAGCAGCTTTTCGGGGTACCAAGAGACCCAGTACTTC. Using reference TRBV7-6 and TRBJ2-5 for the parts outside the CDR3, the full variable domain is GAGVSQSPRYKVTKRGQDVALRCDPISGHVSLYWYRQALGQGPEFLTYFNYEAQQDKSGLPNDRFSAERPEGSISTLTIQRTEQRDSAMYRCASSFSGYQETQYFGPGTRLLVL.

By frequency in the sample, this clone is medium-sized (0.01 to 0.1%). This chain uses TRBV6-1 with TRBJ1-5; D remains ambiguous. V was pared by 1 base and J by 1 base, with 8 bases between. CDR3 length: 15 residues. Germline-derived CDR1 and CDR2 are MNHNS and SASEGT. CDR3 DNA: TGTGCCAGCAGTGAAGAGGTGGGGAGCAATCAGCCCCAGCATTTT. Residues: CASSEEVGSNQPQHF.

The rearrangement uses TRBV5-1 and TRBJ2-6, with 7 nucleotides matching TRBD1. Germline values: CDR1 SGHRS, CDR2 YFSETQ. The CDR3 spans 15 residues. With 5 bases clipped from V and 0 bases from J, the junction kept 2 bases outside the gene matches. CDR3 coding DNA: TGCGCCAGCAGGGACAGGCCCTCTGGGGCCAACGTCCTGACTTTC. Translation: CASRDRPSGANVLTF.

J is TRBJ2-5 and V is TRBV7-8, with 7 bases aligning to TRBD1. This CDR3 has 15 amino acids. V was pared by 5 bases and J by 5 bases, with 11 bases of the junction left unmatched. CDR1 is SGHVS and CDR2 is FQNEAQ in the germline V gene. This CDR3 reads CASSIDRVGVETQYF. The CDR3 coding sequence is TGTGCCAGCAGCATAGACAGGGTAGGGGTGGAGACCCAGTACTTC.

This clone appeared a few times. The V and J genes are TRBV2 and TRBJ2-1; no firm D call. The CDR3 is 15 residues long. Deletions cut 4 bases from V and 1 base from J, with 11 bases between. Germline CDR1 reads SNHLY; CDR2 reads FYNNEI. The CDR3 DNA follows: TGTGCCAGCAGTGTTCAGGCTTTGTCCTACAATGAGCAGTTCTTC. It codes for CASSVQALSYNEQFF.

In DNA form, the CDR3 reads TGTGCCAGCAGCCCCGGGACAGGGGGCGGGGAGACCCAGTACTTC. This codes for CASSPGTGGGETQYF. The chain employs TRBV11-3 and TRBJ2-5; 12 bases are shared with TRBD1. CDR1 is SGHNT and CDR2 is YENEEA in the germline V gene. The junction had 6 bases not matched to a gene; V was cut back by 5 bases and J by 5 bases. The CDR3 is 15 residues long.

The chain is built from TRBV6-5 and TRBJ1-1, with a tentative D call TRBD1 (6 bases). CDR3 length: 12 amino acids. Germline assignment: CDR1 MNHEY and CDR2 SVGAGI. V lost 6 bases, J lost 8 bases, and 13 bases lay in between. The DNA for the CDR3 is TGTGCCAGCAGACGACAGGAGTCCGAAGCTTTCTTT. It yields the protein CASRRQESEAFF.

This clone appeared a few times. This chain connects TRBV23-1 to TRBJ2-1; maybe TRBD2 (6 bases). TRBV23-1 is identified as an open reading frame with a role that is uncertain. The CDR3 is made up of 15 amino acids. Deletions cut 0 bases from V and 8 bases from J, with 14 bases between. Here the CDR3 reads CASSQSGLASDEQFF. The CDR3 DNA reads TGCGCCAGCAGTCAATCCGGGCTAGCGTCGGATGAGCAGTTCTTC.

The chain joins TRBV27 to TRBJ2-5; D possibly corresponds to TRBD2 (5 bases). The CDR3 totals 14 residues. The V gene lost 5 bases and the J gene lost 0 bases, with 10 bases spanning the gap. The germline V gene has CDR1 MNHEY and CDR2 SMNVEV (reference sequence). The CDR3 here is CASSHSGYQETQYF. The CDR3 region has the DNA TGTGCCAGCAGTCACTCGGGGTACCAAGAGACCCAGTACTTC.

The chain recombines TRBV14 with TRBJ2-7; D may be TRBD2 (5 bases). CDR1 and CDR2 (germline): SGHDN, FVKESK. The ends were cut back, 3 bases at V and 0 bases at J, with 6 bases in the middle. The CDR3 is made up of 13 amino acids. CDR3 loop: CASSQGSSYEQYF. For the CDR3, the DNA is TGTGCCAGCAGCCAGGGGAGCTCCTACGAGCAGTACTTC.

In this sample, this clone turned up once. The chain employs TRBV9 and TRBJ2-1; no clear D. The V end lost 0 bases, the J end lost 5 bases, and 12 bases lay between the germline ends. The germline V gene encodes CDR1 SGDLS and CDR2 YYNGEE. This CDR3 contains 15 residues. This chain's CDR3 is CASSVEMAANNEQFF. The DNA of the CDR3 is TGTGCCAGCAGCGTAGAGATGGCGGCTAACAATGAGCAGTTCTTC.

The chain links TRBV7-9 to TRBJ2-5; 8 bases agree with TRBD1. V dropped 5 bases and J dropped 5; count of bases not matched to a gene: 4. There are 13 residues in the CDR3. Germline lookup yields CDR1 SEHNR and CDR2 FQNEAQ (reference sequence). The CDR3 sequence: CASSRTGPETQYF. CDR3 DNA: TGTGCCAGCAGCCGGACAGGGCCGGAGACCCAGTACTTC.

Details on this clone: This CDR3 is also generated by other DNA sequences in the sample. This sequence joins TRBV14 and TRBJ2-5; D is unresolved. CDR1 and CDR2 (germline): SGHDN, FVKESK. Trimming cost V 4 bases and J 5 bases, with 5 bases left between them. The CDR3 runs to 11 residues. The CDR3 spells CASSRWETQYF. In DNA form, the CDR3 reads TGTGCCAGCAGCCGATGGGAGACCCAGTACTTC.

This clone was recorded at least ten times. This chain joins TRBV27 and TRBJ2-4; 7 bases are a match to TRBD1. Germline trimming cut 2 bases from V and 7 bases from J; bases unmatched to any gene: 5. Germline CDR1 and CDR2: MNHEY and SMNVEV (reference sequence). The CDR3 consists of 14 residues. CDR3 DNA sequence: TGTGCCAGCAGTTTAAGGGGGCTCGAGAACATTCAGTACTTC. Translating gives CASSLRGLENIQYF.

The chain couples TRBV30 to TRBJ1-2, with TRBD1 as a possible D gene (6 bases). CDR1 is GTSNPN, CDR2 SVGIG, per germline (reference sequence). The V gene lost 1 base and the J gene lost 7 bases, with 13 bases spanning the gap. The CDR3 covers 13 residues. The CDR3 region has the DNA TGTGCCTGGAGTGCCACCGGGACATTTGGCTACACCTTC. Residues: CAWSATGTFGYTF.

The chain combines TRBV2 with TRBJ1-1; 7 bases map to TRBD1. Trimming removed 7 bases from V and 1 base from J; junction bases left unmatched: 3. The CDR3 loop spans 13 amino acids. Germline values: CDR1 SNHLY, CDR2 FYNNEI. CDR3 in amino acids: CASKTGRNTEAFF. The CDR3 DNA reads TGTGCCAGCAAGACAGGGCGGAACACTGAAGCTTTCTTT.

This clone was detected only once. One end of the junction does not line up with germline, which may come from a read error. The V and J genes are TRBV6-6 and TRBJ2-1, with TRBD1 as a possible D gene (6 bases). Germline V gives CDR1 MNHNY, CDR2 SVGAGI (reference sequence). The CDR3 loop spans 15 amino acids. Here the CDR3 DNA reads TGTGCCAGCAGCCTGCAGGGGTCGTCCTACAACGAGCAGTTCTTC. Translation: CASSLQGSSYNEQFF.

The genes are TRBV6-1 and TRBJ1-2; no clear D gene. Trimming removed 4 bases from V and 6 bases from J, with 15 bases in between. The CDR3 runs 14 residues. Germline-derived CDR1 and CDR2 are MNHNS and SASEGT. The CDR3 reads CASSVGRTSNGYTF. Here the CDR3 DNA reads TGTGCCAGCAGTGTCGGGCGGACTTCTAATGGCTACACCTTC.